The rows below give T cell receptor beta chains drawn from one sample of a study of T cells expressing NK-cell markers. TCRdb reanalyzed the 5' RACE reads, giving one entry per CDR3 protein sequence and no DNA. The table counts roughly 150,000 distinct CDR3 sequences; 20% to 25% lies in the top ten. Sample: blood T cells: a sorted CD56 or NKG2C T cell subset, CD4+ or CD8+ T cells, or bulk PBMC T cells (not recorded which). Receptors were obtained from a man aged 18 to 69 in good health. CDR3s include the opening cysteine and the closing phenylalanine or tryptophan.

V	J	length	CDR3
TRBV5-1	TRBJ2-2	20	CASSLDFRGTARNNTGELFF
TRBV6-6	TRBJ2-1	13	CASKGSSYNEQFF
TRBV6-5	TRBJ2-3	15	CASSYTSGDTDTQYF
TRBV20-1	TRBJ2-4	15	CSAQQGKGLKNIQYF
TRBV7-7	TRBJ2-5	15	CASSSRTGDQETQYF
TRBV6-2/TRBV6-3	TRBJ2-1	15	CASRIGTGGYNEQFF
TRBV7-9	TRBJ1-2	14	CASSLVAGVNGYTF
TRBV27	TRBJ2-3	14	CASSWDIRADTQYF
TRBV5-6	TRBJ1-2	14	CASSLELAGDGYTF
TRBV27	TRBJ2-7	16	CASSLIAGQAVYEQYF
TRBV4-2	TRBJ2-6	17	CASSQLGEGSGANVLTF
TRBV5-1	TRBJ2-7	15	CASSLLPGETYEQYF
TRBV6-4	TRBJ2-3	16	CASSDSGGASTDTQYF